The 20 T cell receptor beta chains given below trace back to one sample, sequenced in a study of CD8 T cells in ankylosing spondylitis (dated by TCRdb to about 2017). Results and caveats for the whole study, not just this receptor: Blood from ankylosing spondylitis patients appeared to be characterized by a TCR beta motif made up of under 10 highly homologous amino acid variants.

The receptor library was made with 5' RACE. The sequencer listed for this sample is Illumina HiSeq 2500. The public reads were reprocessed in TCRdb via fastp at Q25 and MiXCR, keeping in-frame beta chains. Rows are unified per CDR3 protein, each entry keeping the most common DNA and genes. This sample holds about 220,000 distinct CDR3 sequences; about 18% were observed only once. The top ten clones comprise about 42% of the sample. The antigens of these receptors remain unknown. Sequencing was done on a sample of blood, either unsorted or a sorted T cell fraction (not recorded which). These receptors were taken from a male donor with ankylosing spondylitis.

The V call is TRBV11-1, the J call TRBJ2-1; a weak D match, TRBD2 (6 bases). Germline V gives CDR1 SGHAT, CDR2 FQDESV (reference sequence). V dropped 4 bases and J dropped 7 bases, with 35 bases sitting between them. This CDR3 region has 21 residues. In nucleotides, the CDR3 is TGTGCCAGCAGCTCGTTTTTAGGACAAGGACGTAGCCGGGAGCTCCGGAATGAGCAGTTCTTC. Translating gives CASSSFLGQGRSRELRNEQFF.

The chain uses TRBV6-2 or TRBV6-3 and TRBJ2-3; D remains ambiguous. Trimming stripped 2 bases from V and 0 bases from J, with 9 bases between. This CDR3 has 15 amino acids. The germline V gene encodes CDR1 MNHEY and CDR2 SVGEGT. The CDR3 DNA sequence: TGTGCCAGCAGTTACGACTCCAGAAGCACAGATACGCAGTATTTT. Its protein is CASSYDSRSTDTQYF.

This clonotype was detected ten times or more. The chain uses TRBV7-2 and TRBJ2-7, with D uncertain. The CDR3 extends over 14 amino acids. From germline, CDR1 is SGHTA and CDR2 FQGNSA. V lost 2 bases and J 2 bases, leaving 10 bases between the germline ends. The CDR3 nucleotides are TGTGCCAGCAGCTTAACCGACGGAACCTACGAGCAGTACTTC. It specifies CASSLTDGTYEQYF.

This clonotype was picked up a small number of times. The chain carries TRBV12-3 or TRBV12-4 and TRBJ1-2; tentative D call: TRBD1 (6 bases). This CDR3 is 17 amino acids long. V lost 4 bases and J 6 bases, leaving 24 bases between the germline ends. The CDR3 is CASSSSGAGWGSDGYTF. The CDR3, as DNA: TGTGCCAGCAGTTCATCGGGGGCTGGGTGGGGATCGGATGGCTACACCTTC.

The chain joins TRBV4-1 to TRBJ2-3, with 8 bases lining up with TRBD2. This CDR3 is 17 amino acids long. The germline V gene encodes CDR1 MGHRA and CDR2 YSYEKL. The V segment lost 0 bases and the J segment 5 bases; nucleotides outside the gene matches: 10. The CDR3 is CASSQEGGGQVLDTQYF. The CDR3 DNA is TGCGCCAGCAGCCAAGAGGGCGGGGGGCAGGTTTTAGATACGCAGTATTTT.

The V gene is TRBV25-1, the J gene TRBJ2-1, with a tentative D call TRBD1 (5 bases). The germline V and J ends were trimmed by 4 bases and 6 bases, with 19 bases remaining between them. Germline-derived CDR1 and CDR2 are MGHDK and SYGVNS. CDR3 length: 16 amino acids. Written as DNA, the CDR3 is TGTGCCAGCAGTGGGCTGGCAGGGTCTTTTTCCAATGAGCAGTTCTTC. Protein sequence: CASSGLAGSFSNEQFF. Variable domain in full (rest from reference TRBV25-1 and TRBJ2-1): EADIYQTPRYLVIGTGKKITLECSQTMGHDKMYWYQQDPGMELHLIHYSYGVNSTEKGDLSSESTVSRIRTEHFPLTLESARPSHTSQYLCASSGLAGSFSNEQFFGPGTRLTVL.

The CDR3 region is CASSLESDEQFF. CDR3 sequence (DNA): TGTGCCAGCAGCTTAGAATCGGATGAGCAGTTCTTC. V gene TRBV7-9 combines with J gene TRBJ2-1; D ambiguous. CDR1 is SEHNR, CDR2 FQNEAQ, per germline (reference sequence). V lost 1 base to trimming and J lost 8 bases, with 6 bases between them. The CDR3 is 12 amino acids.

This clonotype was observed a few times. The chain is built from TRBV27 and TRBJ2-1, with 10 nucleotides matching TRBD2. CDR3 length: 16 residues. V was clipped by 0 bases and J by 6 bases; unmatched bases: 5. Per germline, CDR1 MNHEY and CDR2 SMNVEV (reference sequence). As DNA, the CDR3 is TGTGCCAGCAGTTTATCTACCGGACTAGCGGTCAATGAGCAGTTCTTC. This codes for CASSLSTGLAVNEQFF.

This clonotype occurred a few times. This chain joins TRBV12-3 or TRBV12-4 and TRBJ1-2, with 11 bases matching TRBD1. The length of the CDR3 is 17 residues. J lost 8 bases, V lost 1 base, and 12 bases had no gene match. The CDR3 DNA follows: TGTGCCAGCAGTTTAGAATCCCGGACAGGGGGCGTTGACGGCTACACCTTC. It yields the protein CASSLESRTGGVDGYTF.

The table lists this clonotype with many counts. The chain recombines TRBV12-3 or TRBV12-4 with TRBJ2-3, with TRBD2 matching over 10 bases. CDR3 length: 15 amino acids. After removal of 6 bases from V and 4 bases from J, the junction contained 7 bases not matched to a gene. Written as DNA, the CDR3 is TGTGCCAGCAGAGTCGAAGGACTAGCGGCAGATACGCAGTATTTT. Its translation: CASRVEGLAADTQYF.

V usage is TRBV20-1 and J usage is TRBJ2-7; 7 positions match TRBD2. V lost 2 bases and J lost 2; bases outside the gene matches: 3. From germline, CDR1 is DFQATT and CDR2 SNEGSKA (reference sequence). The CDR3 sequence is 13 residues long. The DNA of the CDR3 is TGCAGTGCTAGAACTAGCGAAGCCTACGAGCAGTACTTC. This gives the protein CSARTSEAYEQYF.

V is TRBV24-1 and J is TRBJ2-3, with 7 bases identical to TRBD1. CDR3 size: 15 residues. Per germline, CDR1 KGHDR and CDR2 SFDVKD. V was pared by 5 bases and J by 4 bases, with 8 bases of the junction left unmatched. The CDR3 region is CATSGDRDNSDTQYF. CDR3 nucleotides: TGTGCCACCAGTGGCGACAGGGACAATTCAGATACGCAGTATTTT.

V usage is TRBV2 and J usage is TRBJ1-1; a weak D match, TRBD1 (5 bases). V lost 7 bases and J 4 bases, leaving 13 bases between the germline ends. CDR1 and CDR2 from the germline V gene are SNHLY and FYNNEI. The CDR3 has 13 amino acids. CDR3 region: CASKAGTGTEAFF. CDR3 DNA sequence: TGTGCCAGCAAAGCAGGGACGGGCACTGAAGCTTTCTTT.

The sample holds a few counts of this clonotype. The gene calls are TRBV7-9 and TRBJ2-1, with D possibly matching TRBD2 (6 bases). Germline lookup yields CDR1 SEHNR and CDR2 FQNEAQ (reference sequence). V lost 1 base, J lost 8 bases, and 15 bases lay in between. This CDR3 is 15 amino acids long. The CDR3 coding sequence is TGTGCCAGCAGCTTAGATCCAGCGGGTTCCCATGAGCAGTTCTTC. Protein: CASSLDPAGSHEQFF.

The CDR3 bases are TGTGCCAGTGCGACTAGTAAGGACTACGAGCAGTACTTC. Translation: CASATSKDYEQYF. The rearrangement uses TRBV28 and TRBJ2-7; D may be TRBD2 (6 bases). CDR1 and CDR2 (germline): MDHEN, SYDVKM. The CDR3 runs 13 residues. Trimming left V 9 bases short and J 3 bases short, with 15 bases between.

This clonotype has a handful of counts. J is TRBJ2-3 and V is TRBV28; TRBD1 is a possible D gene (6 bases). Trimming shortened V by 1 base and J by 4 bases, and 12 bases separated the two germline ends. Per the germline V gene, CDR1 is MDHEN and CDR2 is SYDVKM. The CDR3 runs 15 residues. CDR3 in amino acids: CASSLSPGAPDTQYF. The CDR3 coding sequence is TGTGCCAGCAGTTTATCGCCAGGGGCCCCAGATACGCAGTATTTT.

The chain couples TRBV7-2 to TRBJ2-7, with D unclear. The germline V gene encodes CDR1 SGHTA and CDR2 FQGNSA. The V end was cut by 5 bases, the J end by 3 bases, with 11 bases between. The CDR3 spans 13 residues. CDR3 DNA: TGTGCCAGCAGCCCCCCCCAGCTCTACGAGCAGTACTTC. It encodes CASSPPQLYEQYF.

This clonotype occurred many times. The V gene is TRBV29-1, the J gene TRBJ1-1, with TRBD1 as a possible D gene (5 bases). CDR1 is SQVTM, CDR2 ANQGSEA, per germline. Trimming removed 6 bases from V and 2 bases from J, with 16 bases in between. CDR3 length equals 14 residues. CDR3 coding DNA: TGCAGCGTAGAACCACGAGACAGTAACACTGAAGCTTTCTTT. It translates to CSVEPRDSNTEAFF.

CDR3 sequence (DNA): TGTGCCAGCAGTATCGGGACAGGGAGTGGTGAGCAGTTCTTC. The encoded protein is CASSIGTGSGEQFF. The rearrangement uses TRBV12-3 or TRBV12-4 and TRBJ2-1; 9 nucleotides agree with TRBD1. CDR3 length: 14 amino acids. With V trimmed by 5 bases and J by 9 bases, 8 bases remained unmatched.

V and J are TRBV4-1 and TRBJ1-2, with 7 bases fitting TRBD1. The CDR3 has 16 amino acids. The J segment lost 1 base and the V segment lost 2 bases, leaving 7 bases of the junction unmatched. Germline CDR1 and CDR2: MGHRA and YSYEKL. CDR3 amino acids: CASSQTSRDSNYGYTF. Written as DNA, the CDR3 is TGCGCCAGCAGCCAAACCTCCCGGGACAGTAACTATGGCTACACCTTC.